This TCR beta chain was found in a study of blood T cell repertoires in COVID-19. Background on the study: Whether acute or convalescent, the COVID-19 samples came from the United States, Italy and Spain. PBMCs, B-cell-depleted T cells, or T cells were the source of the cDNA or gDNA that made up the material.

Per the authors' pipeline: Estimation of nucleated cell counts was performed using reference gene primer amplification. TCRdb keeps only in-frame clones here, not all; method: immunoSEQ multiplex PCR. Clonal size and the V and J genes are those of that table, whereas D and trimming came from the DNA. This table has 90,000 to 120,000 clones, roughly 85% appearing once. In this sample, this clone turned up a few times. Germline V gives CDR1 SGHTA, CDR2 FQGTGA. The V and J ends lost 2 bases and 9 bases respectively, with 14 bases between them. CDR3 size: 15 residues. The rearrangement uses TRBV7-3 and TRBJ1-6, with D tentatively TRBD1 (6 bases). This sequence originates from a human donor in a cohort sampled during active COVID-19. The sequenced sample consisted of peripheral blood. The CDR3 here is CASSLLGGRSSPLHF. CDR3 nucleotides: TGTGCCAGCAGCTTATTAGGGGGTAGAAGTTCACCCCTCCACTTT.